This TCR beta chain was captured by sequencing in a study of beta chain features in type 1 diabetes. TCRB transcripts that were expressed got sequenced, as all of the isolated RNA had been reverse transcribed. This table comes from immunoSEQ multiplex PCR, and its TCRdb copy is limited to in-frame clones, with some not included. In the table there are about 410,000 clones, around 13% of which are singletons. The CDR3 extends over 15 amino acids. From germline, CDR1 is SGHNT and CDR2 YENEEA. Trimming left V 3 bases short and J 7 bases short, with 16 bases between. General observations from the study: Any role of HLA type in TCRB rearrangement remained unresolved here.

Note on this clone: The antigen remains undetermined.

The chain recombines TRBV11-3 with TRBJ2-1, with D tentatively TRBD2 (6 bases). The specimen sequenced was naive CD4+ T cells from blood. This clonotype was obtained from a man aged 30 to 39 in good health. The CDR3 sequence: CASSLNLAGNNEQFF. CDR3 DNA: TGTGCCAGCAGCTTGAATTTGGCGGGGAATAATGAGCAGTTCTTC.